This is a list of T cell receptor beta chains from one sample in a study of blood T cells in healthy people across ages. TCRdb redid the calling of the 5' RACE reads with MiXCR, one entry per CDR3 protein. The sample holds roughly 680,000 distinct CDR3 sequences, about 51% seen once. Sequenced material: blood. These receptors came from a woman of 80 years or more in good health. CDR3s include the opening cysteine and the closing phenylalanine or tryptophan. Each record gives: V gene, clone size, J gene, D gene, CDR3 protein, CDR3 DNA. The D gene is left open where the match is weak. Not every row has a clone size; where given, it reads once, few, many or a size class.

V gene: TRBV7-9
clone size: .
J gene: TRBJ2-5
D gene: .
CDR3 protein: CASSSPGFVETQYF
CDR3 DNA: TGTGCCAGCAGCTCGCCTGGGTTTGTTGAGACCCAGTACTTC

V gene: TRBV6-5
clone size: many
J gene: TRBJ1-2
D gene: .
CDR3 protein: CASSSLSRSWTAYGYTF
CDR3 DNA: TGTGCCAGCAGTTCTCTTTCTCGGTCATGGACGGCGTATGGCTACACCTTC

V gene: TRBV12-3/TRBV12-4
clone size: .
J gene: TRBJ2-1
D gene: .
CDR3 protein: CAGSFGGSTIEQFF
CDR3 DNA: TGTGCCGGCAGTTTTGGGGGTTCCACAATTGAGCAGTTCTTC

V gene: TRBV29-1
clone size: once
J gene: TRBJ2-5
D gene: .
CDR3 protein: CSVTEGGLGETQYF
CDR3 DNA: TGCAGCGTGACCGAAGGAGGTCTGGGAGAGACCCAGTACTTC

V gene: TRBV3-1
clone size: few
J gene: TRBJ2-2
D gene: .
CDR3 protein: CASSQELLASRPGELFF
CDR3 DNA: TGTGCCAGCAGCCAAGAACTCCTAGCAAGTAGGCCCGGGGAGCTGTTTTTT

V gene: TRBV7-2
clone size: .
J gene: TRBJ1-2
D gene: .
CDR3 protein: CASSFRGHGNYGYTF
CDR3 DNA: TGTGCCAGCAGCTTCCGCGGGCACGGCAACTATGGCTACACCTTC

V gene: TRBV4-1
clone size: many
J gene: TRBJ2-3
D gene: .
CDR3 protein: CASSQDRGRTSTDTQYF
CDR3 DNA: TGCGCCAGCAGCCAAGATCGGGGACGTACTAGCACAGATACGCAGTATTTT

V gene: TRBV7-6
clone size: .
J gene: TRBJ1-2
D gene: TRBD1
CDR3 protein: CASSLDRGHGYTF
CDR3 DNA: TGTGCCAGCAGCCTGGACAGGGGACATGGCTACACCTTC

V gene: TRBV6-5
clone size: once
J gene: TRBJ2-1
D gene: .
CDR3 protein: CASSSPYTEQFF
CDR3 DNA: TGTGCCAGCAGTTCCCCCTACACTGAGCAGTTCTTC

V gene: TRBV20-1
clone size: .
J gene: TRBJ2-6
D gene: .
CDR3 protein: CSASNPGHISGANVLTF
CDR3 DNA: TGCAGTGCTAGTAACCCGGGACACATCTCTGGGGCCAACGTCCTGACTTTC

V gene: TRBV7-9
clone size: .
J gene: TRBJ1-6
D gene: .
CDR3 protein: CASSATGREVTSPLHF
CDR3 DNA: TGTGCCAGCAGCGCAACGGGGCGAGAAGTTACTTCACCCCTCCACTTT

V gene: TRBV7-9
clone size: once
J gene: TRBJ1-4
D gene: .
CDR3 protein: CASSPRQHNEKLFF
CDR3 DNA: TGTGCCAGCAGCCCTCGACAGCATAATGAAAAACTGTTTTTT

V gene: TRBV6-2/TRBV6-3
clone size: .
J gene: TRBJ2-7
D gene: .
CDR3 protein: CASSRAGTPNEQYF
CDR3 DNA: TGTGCCAGCAGTCGGGCCGGGACCCCAAACGAGCAGTACTTC

V gene: TRBV29-1
clone size: .
J gene: TRBJ2-7
D gene: TRBD1
CDR3 protein: CSVGQGFSYEQYF
CDR3 DNA: TGCAGCGTTGGACAGGGTTTTTCCTACGAGCAGTACTTC

V gene: TRBV7-9
clone size: many
J gene: TRBJ2-1
D gene: .
CDR3 protein: CATWRGGHHNEQFF
CDR3 DNA: TGTGCCACCTGGAGGGGGGGACACCACAATGAGCAGTTCTTC

V gene: TRBV27
clone size: .
J gene: TRBJ2-6
D gene: TRBD1
CDR3 protein: CASSGIQGAGGANVLTF
CDR3 DNA: TGTGCCAGCAGTGGTATACAGGGGGCAGGTGGGGCCAACGTCCTGACTTTC

V gene: TRBV7-9
clone size: .
J gene: TRBJ2-3
D gene: .
CDR3 protein: CASSGTVRADTQYF
CDR3 DNA: TGTGCCAGCAGCGGCACGGTGAGAGCAGATACGCAGTATTTT

V gene: TRBV3-1
clone size: .
J gene: TRBJ2-5
D gene: .
CDR3 protein: CASSHSGGAGQQQYF
CDR3 DNA: TGTGCCAGCAGCCATTCTGGTGGGGCAGGTCAACAGCAGTACTTC

V gene: TRBV7-3
clone size: many
J gene: TRBJ2-1
D gene: TRBD2
CDR3 protein: CASSSLAGNHNEQFF
CDR3 DNA: TGTGCCAGCAGCTCACTAGCGGGAAATCACAATGAGCAGTTCTTC

V gene: TRBV14
clone size: few
J gene: TRBJ1-1
D gene: .
CDR3 protein: CASSQDVRGRTEAFF
CDR3 DNA: TGTGCCAGCAGCCAAGACGTCCGGGGGAGGACTGAAGCTTTCTTT

V gene: TRBV2
clone size: many
J gene: TRBJ2-3
D gene: .
CDR3 protein: CASSRGSEDTQYF
CDR3 DNA: TGTGCCAGCAGTCGGGGTAGCGAGGATACGCAGTATTTT

V gene: TRBV29-1
clone size: many
J gene: TRBJ2-1
D gene: .
CDR3 protein: CSVYRVNNEQFF
CDR3 DNA: TGCAGCGTTTACAGGGTTAACAATGAGCAGTTCTTC

V gene: TRBV25-1
clone size: .
J gene: TRBJ2-7
D gene: .
CDR3 protein: CASSGAGSYEQYF
CDR3 DNA: TGTGCCAGCAGTGGGGCGGGGTCCTACGAGCAGTACTTC

V gene: TRBV3-1
clone size: .
J gene: TRBJ2-5
D gene: .
CDR3 protein: CASSQDLADLQETQYF
CDR3 DNA: TGTGCCAGCAGCCAAGATCTGGCAGACCTCCAAGAGACCCAGTACTTC

V gene: TRBV7-2
clone size: many
J gene: TRBJ2-3
D gene: .
CDR3 protein: CASSFIPFDTQYF
CDR3 DNA: TGTGCCAGCAGCTTCATCCCGTTCGATACGCAGTATTTT

V gene: TRBV9
clone size: once
J gene: TRBJ2-1
D gene: .
CDR3 protein: CASSSTRGAQNEQFF
CDR3 DNA: TGTGCCAGCAGCTCTACCAGGGGCGCTCAGAATGAGCAGTTCTTC

V gene: TRBV12-3/TRBV12-4
clone size: few
J gene: TRBJ2-5
D gene: .
CDR3 protein: CASSFGILRTQYF
CDR3 DNA: TGTGCCAGCAGTTTCGGAATCCTCCGGACCCAGTACTTC

V gene: TRBV18
clone size: many
J gene: TRBJ2-1
D gene: .
CDR3 protein: CASSPMWGNEQFF
CDR3 DNA: TGTGCCAGCTCACCGATGTGGGGCAATGAGCAGTTCTTC

V gene: TRBV10-3
clone size: .
J gene: TRBJ2-1
D gene: TRBD2
CDR3 protein: CAISEDGGGDWDEQFF
CDR3 DNA: TGTGCCATCAGTGAGGACGGGGGAGGGGACTGGGATGAGCAGTTCTTC

V gene: TRBV4-2
clone size: many
J gene: TRBJ1-6
D gene: .
CDR3 protein: CASSHAGRDDNSPLHF
CDR3 DNA: TGTGCCAGCAGCCACGCCGGAAGGGATGATAATTCACCCCTCCACTTT

V gene: TRBV20-1
clone size: .
J gene: TRBJ2-7
D gene: TRBD2
CDR3 protein: CSARGLAGGASSYEQYF
CDR3 DNA: TGCAGTGCTAGAGGACTAGCGGGAGGAGCGAGCTCCTACGAGCAGTACTTC

V gene: TRBV18
clone size: once
J gene: TRBJ2-1
D gene: TRBD2
CDR3 protein: CASSHTSGAYSYNEQFF
CDR3 DNA: TGTGCCAGCTCACATACTAGCGGGGCATACTCCTACAATGAGCAGTTCTTC

V gene: TRBV29-1
clone size: many
J gene: TRBJ2-7
D gene: .
CDR3 protein: CSVTRQVDYYEQYF
CDR3 DNA: TGCAGCGTTACGAGACAGGTAGACTACTACGAGCAGTACTTC

V gene: TRBV20-1
clone size: few
J gene: TRBJ1-2
D gene: .
CDR3 protein: CSARVETEHYTF
CDR3 DNA: TGCAGTGCTAGAGTAGAGACAGAGCACTACACCTTC

V gene: TRBV5-1
clone size: many
J gene: TRBJ2-3
D gene: .
CDR3 protein: CASSIQEATDTQYF
CDR3 DNA: TGCGCCAGCAGCATACAGGAAGCCACAGATACGCAGTATTTT

V gene: TRBV12-3/TRBV12-4
clone size: few
J gene: TRBJ1-1
D gene: .
CDR3 protein: CASSSSPGPEAFF
CDR3 DNA: TGTGCCAGCAGTTCGTCCCCCGGCCCTGAAGCTTTCTTT

V gene: TRBV29-1
clone size: .
J gene: TRBJ2-7
D gene: .
CDR3 protein: CSGTSSSYEQYF
CDR3 DNA: TGCAGCGGTACCAGCTCCTCCTACGAGCAGTACTTC

V gene: TRBV20-1
clone size: many
J gene: TRBJ2-5
D gene: TRBD1
CDR3 protein: CSVNRGEETQYF
CDR3 DNA: TGCAGTGTCAACAGGGGGGAGGAGACCCAGTACTTC

V gene: TRBV7-2
clone size: many
J gene: TRBJ1-2
D gene: TRBD1
CDR3 protein: CASSLAGTGGHYGYTF
CDR3 DNA: TGTGCCAGCAGCTTAGCGGGGACAGGGGGCCACTATGGCTACACCTTC

V gene: TRBV5-4
clone size: .
J gene: TRBJ2-2
D gene: .
CDR3 protein: CATKGGVLGTGELFF
CDR3 DNA: TGTGCCACCAAAGGGGGGGTTCTTGGCACCGGGGAGCTGTTTTTT

V gene: TRBV20-1
clone size: .
J gene: TRBJ1-5
D gene: .
CDR3 protein: CSVSRTSSDQPQHF
CDR3 DNA: TGCAGCGTATCCCGGACCTCTTCAGACCAGCCCCAGCATTTT

V gene: TRBV3-1
clone size: .
J gene: TRBJ2-5
D gene: .
CDR3 protein: CASSQGLQETQYF
CDR3 DNA: TGTGCCAGCAGCCAAGGATTACAAGAGACCCAGTACTTC

V gene: TRBV10-3
clone size: many
J gene: TRBJ2-7
D gene: TRBD2
CDR3 protein: CAISEFPGLAGDEQYF
CDR3 DNA: TGTGCCATCAGTGAGTTTCCGGGACTAGCGGGAGACGAGCAGTACTTC

V gene: TRBV7-8
clone size: .
J gene: TRBJ1-4
D gene: .
CDR3 protein: CASSLARTVNEKLFF
CDR3 DNA: TGTGCCAGCAGCTTAGCGCGGACGGTTAATGAAAAACTGTTTTTT

V gene: TRBV3-1
clone size: many
J gene: TRBJ2-5
D gene: .
CDR3 protein: CASSQGTRVQETQYF
CDR3 DNA: TGTGCCAGCAGCCAAGGAACCAGGGTACAAGAGACCCAGTACTTC

V gene: TRBV7-2
clone size: few
J gene: TRBJ2-6
D gene: .
CDR3 protein: CASSFQGGSSGANVLTF
CDR3 DNA: TGTGCCAGCAGCTTCCAGGGGGGAAGCTCTGGGGCCAACGTCCTGACTTTC

V gene: TRBV20-1
clone size: .
J gene: TRBJ2-5
D gene: .
CDR3 protein: CSAKNSGETQYF
CDR3 DNA: TGCAGTGCTAAGAACTCGGGGGAGACCCAGTACTTC

V gene: TRBV27
clone size: .
J gene: TRBJ2-1
D gene: .
CDR3 protein: CASSPPRGHTYNEQFF
CDR3 DNA: TGTGCCAGCAGTCCCCCCAGGGGCCACACCTACAATGAGCAGTTCTTC

V gene: TRBV20-1
clone size: once
J gene: TRBJ2-7
D gene: .
CDR3 protein: CSAREPGNSYEQYF
CDR3 DNA: TGCAGTGCTAGAGAACCGGGGAATTCCTACGAGCAGTACTTC

V gene: TRBV28
clone size: few
J gene: TRBJ2-5
D gene: TRBD1
CDR3 protein: CASTRTGQETQYF
CDR3 DNA: TGTGCCAGCACCCGGACAGGCCAAGAGACCCAGTACTTC